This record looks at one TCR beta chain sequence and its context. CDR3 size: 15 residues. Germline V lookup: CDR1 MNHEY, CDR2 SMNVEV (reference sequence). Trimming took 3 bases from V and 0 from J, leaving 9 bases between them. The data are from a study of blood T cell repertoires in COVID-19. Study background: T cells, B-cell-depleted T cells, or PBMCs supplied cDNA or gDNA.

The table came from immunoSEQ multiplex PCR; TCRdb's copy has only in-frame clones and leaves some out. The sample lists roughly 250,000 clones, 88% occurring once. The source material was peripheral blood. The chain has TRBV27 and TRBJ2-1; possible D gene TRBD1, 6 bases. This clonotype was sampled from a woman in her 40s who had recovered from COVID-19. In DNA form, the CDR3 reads TGTGCCAGCAGTTTCGCCAGGGGCTCCTACAATGAGCAGTTCTTC. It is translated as CASSFARGSYNEQFF.